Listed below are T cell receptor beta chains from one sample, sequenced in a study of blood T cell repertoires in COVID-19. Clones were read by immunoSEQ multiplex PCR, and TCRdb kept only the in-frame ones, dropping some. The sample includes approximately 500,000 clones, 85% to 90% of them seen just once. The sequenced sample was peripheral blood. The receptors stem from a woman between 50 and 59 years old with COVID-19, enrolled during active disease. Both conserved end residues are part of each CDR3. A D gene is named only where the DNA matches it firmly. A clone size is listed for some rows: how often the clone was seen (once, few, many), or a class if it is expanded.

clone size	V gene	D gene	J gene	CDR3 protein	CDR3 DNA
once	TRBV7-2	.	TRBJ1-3	CASSPRGTRGNTIYF	TGTGCCAGCAGCCCTCGGGGGACTCGAGGAAACACCATATATTTT
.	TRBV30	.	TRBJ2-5	CAWSEGRRETQYF	TGTGCCTGGAGTGAAGGGAGAAGAGAGACCCAGTACTTC
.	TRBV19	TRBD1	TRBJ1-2	CASRPRGTGGANYGYTF	TGTGCCAGTAGACCAAGGGGGACAGGGGGCGCGAACTATGGCTACACCTTC
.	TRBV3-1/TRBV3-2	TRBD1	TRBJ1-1	CASSQYGTGTEAFF	TGTGCCAGCAGCCAATATGGGACAGGCACTGAAGCTTTCTTT
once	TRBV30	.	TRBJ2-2	CARMGLTGELFF	TGTGCCCGTATGGGGCTCACCGGGGAGCTGTTTTTT
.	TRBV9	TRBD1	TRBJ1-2	CASSPTGTGAYGYTF	TGTGCCAGCAGCCCCACCGGGACAGGAGCCTATGGCTACACCTTC
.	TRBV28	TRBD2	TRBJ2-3	CASTLETSGGPDTQYF	TGTGCCAGCACCCTAGAGACTAGCGGGGGTCCAGATACGCAGTATTTT
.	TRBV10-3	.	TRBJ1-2	CAISEGQYYGYTF	TGTGCCATCAGTGAGGGGCAGTACTATGGCTACACCTTC
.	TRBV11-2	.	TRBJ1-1	CASSLDPGTEAFF	TGTGCCAGCAGCTTAGATCCGGGGACTGAAGCTTTCTTT
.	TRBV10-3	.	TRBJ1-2	CAISESAGDNYGYTF	TGTGCCATCAGTGAGTCGGCAGGGGATAACTATGGCTACACCTTC
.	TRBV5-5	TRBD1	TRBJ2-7	CASRPGTGSSYEQYF	TGTGCCAGCAGGCCCGGGACAGGGAGCTCCTACGAGCAGTACTTC
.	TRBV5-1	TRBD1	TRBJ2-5	CASSLRQGVYQETQYF	TGCGCCAGCAGCTTGCGCCAGGGGGTATACCAAGAGACCCAGTACTTC
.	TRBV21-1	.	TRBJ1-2	CASSGQGLYDGYTF	TGTGCCAGCAGTGGACAGGGCCTATATGATGGCTACACCTTC
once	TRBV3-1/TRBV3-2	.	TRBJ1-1	CASSQQGGTEAFF	TGTGCCAGCAGCCAACAGGGAGGCACTGAAGCTTTCTTT
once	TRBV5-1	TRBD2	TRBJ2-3	CAKWGLAPKESTDTQYF	TGCGCCAAATGGGGACTAGCTCCGAAGGAGAGCACAGATACGCAGTATTTT
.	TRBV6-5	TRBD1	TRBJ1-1	CATATGGSTEAFF	TGTGCCACCGCGACAGGGGGAAGCACTGAAGCTTTCTTT
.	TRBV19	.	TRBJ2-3	CASSMPQDSFFTDTQYF	TGTGCCAGTAGTATGCCCCAGGACAGTTTTTTCACAGATACGCAGTATTTT
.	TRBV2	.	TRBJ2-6	CASSGPEGVGANVLTF	TGTGCCAGCAGTGGACCAGAAGGGGTTGGGGCCAACGTCCTGACTTTC
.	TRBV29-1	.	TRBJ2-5	CSVGGRLLETQYF	TGCAGCGTTGGGGGCCGACTCTTAGAGACCCAGTACTTC
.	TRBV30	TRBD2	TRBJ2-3	CAWALGGGADTQYF	TGTGCCTGGGCCCTCGGCGGGGGTGCAGATACGCAGTATTTT
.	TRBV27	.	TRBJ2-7	CASSLTVSSYEQYF	TGTGCCAGCAGTTTGACAGTTAGCTCCTACGAGCAGTACTTC
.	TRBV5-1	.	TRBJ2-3	CASSIGPREDTQYF	TGCGCCAGCAGCATAGGACCCAGGGAAGATACGCAGTATTTT
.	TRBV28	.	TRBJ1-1	CASSLNGVIWTEAFF	TGTGCCAGCAGTTTGAACGGGGTCATTTGGACTGAAGCTTTCTTT
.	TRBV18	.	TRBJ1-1	CASSKGPMNTEAFF	TGTGCCAGCTCCAAGGGGCCTATGAACACTGAAGCTTTCTTT
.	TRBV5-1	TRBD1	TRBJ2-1	CASSRDSEYNEQFF	TGCGCCAGCAGTAGGGACAGTGAGTACAATGAGCAGTTCTTC
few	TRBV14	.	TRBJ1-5	CASSQDIPDFSNQPQHF	TGTGCCAGCAGCCAAGATATACCGGACTTTAGCAATCAGCCCCAGCATTTT
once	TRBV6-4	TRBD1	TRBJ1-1	CASSDLRGRNAVGAFF	TGTGCCAGCAGTGACTTAAGGGGGCGAAACGCAGTTGGAGCTTTCTTT
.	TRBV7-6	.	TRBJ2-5	CASSPLPGETQYF	TGTGCCAGCAGCCCCCTTCCGGGAGAGACCCAGTACTTC
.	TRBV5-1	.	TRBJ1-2	CASRLEHGYTF	TGCGCCAGCAGACTTGAACATGGCTACACCTTC
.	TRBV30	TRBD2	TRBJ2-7	CAWSIGGGFYEQYF	TGTGCCTGGAGTATTGGCGGGGGGTTTTACGAGCAGTACTTC
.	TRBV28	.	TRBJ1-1	CASSTQGWTEAFF	TGTGCCAGCAGTACCCAGGGGTGGACTGAAGCTTTCTTT
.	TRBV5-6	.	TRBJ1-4	CASSLIATNEKLFF	TGTGCCAGCAGCCTTATTGCAACTAATGAAAAACTGTTTTTT